What follows are 20 T cell receptor beta chains derived from one specimen sequenced in a study of T cells after yellow fever vaccination. Via MiXCR, TCRdb re-called the 5' RACE reads, giving one row per CDR3 protein. This sample has roughly 520,000 distinct CDR3 sequences; 20% to 25% occur once, and the top ten carry about 16%. The material sequenced was PBMCs, taken more than 20 days after the first yellow fever vaccination. Source of these receptors: a man aged 18 to 35 who received the YFV17D yellow fever vaccine.

The table lists this clonotype with a few counts. V is TRBV5-1 and J is TRBJ2-3; the D gene is possibly TRBD2 (5 bases). The CDR3 loop spans 15 amino acids. Germline V gene lookup returns CDR1 SGHRS and CDR2 YFSETQ. Trimming removed 3 bases from V and 3 bases from J, with 14 bases in between. The CDR3 nucleotides read TGCGCCAGCAGCTCAGCGGACCTCCCAACAGATACGCAGTATTTT. The encoded protein is CASSSADLPTDTQYF.

In this sample, this clonotype turned up once. J is TRBJ2-1 and V is TRBV2; TRBD2 agrees at 7 bases. V lost 1 base, J lost 11 bases, and 8 bases stayed unmatched. In germline, CDR1 is SNHLY, CDR2 FYNNEI. The CDR3 length is 14 residues. This chain's CDR3 is CASSEGGRAPQQFF. The DNA of the CDR3 is TGTGCCAGCAGTGAAGGGGGGAGGGCCCCCCAGCAGTTCTTC.

CDR3 region: CASSWGPRGGDTDTQYF. CDR3 DNA: TGTGCCAGCAGTTGGGGTCCACGGGGGGGGGACACAGATACGCAGTATTTT. The chain uses TRBV12-3 or TRBV12-4 and TRBJ2-3, with 8 bases aligning to TRBD2. V lost 4 bases and J lost 2; bases outside the gene matches: 11. This CDR3 is built from 17 residues.

The rearrangement uses TRBV7-8 and TRBJ1-6, with 9 bases that match TRBD1. CDR3 length equals 15 residues. Germline V gene sequence: CDR1 SGHVS, CDR2 FQNEAQ. The J segment lost 7 bases and the V segment lost 5 bases, leaving 6 bases of the junction unmatched. The CDR3 nucleotides are TGTGCCAGCAGCACGTTCGGACAGGGGAATTCACCCCTCCACTTT. Its translation: CASSTFGQGNSPLHF.

The chain joins TRBV20-1 to TRBJ2-1; TRBD2 matches at 9 bases. From germline, CDR1 is DFQATT and CDR2 SNEGSKA (reference sequence). The CDR3 totals 15 residues. The V segment lost 3 bases and the J segment 7 bases; nucleotides outside the gene matches: 10. For the CDR3, the DNA is TGCAGTGCTAGGGCTCGGGCGGGGGGGCTAAATGAGCAGTTCTTC. Protein sequence: CSARARAGGLNEQFF.

This rearrangement joins TRBV10-1 to TRBJ2-1; tentatively, D is TRBD2 (6 bases). Trimming removed 2 bases at V and 8 bases at J, with 10 bases between. CDR1 and CDR2 (germline): WNHNN, SYGVQD (reference sequence). The CDR3 spans 13 residues. The CDR3 is CASSEAREDEQFF. The CDR3 DNA reads TGCGCCAGCAGTGAGGCGAGGGAGGATGAGCAGTTCTTC.

The chain combines TRBV14 with TRBJ2-4; 9 nucleotides agree with TRBD1. The CDR3 runs 18 residues. Germline-derived CDR1 and CDR2 are SGHDN and FVKESK. V trimming: 3 bases; J trimming: 2 bases; junction bases outside the gene matches: 11. CDR3 loop: CASSQRGQGAVSKNIQYF. The CDR3 region has the DNA TGTGCCAGCAGCCAGAGGGGACAGGGTGCCGTTTCCAAAAACATTCAGTACTTC.

CDR3 in amino acids: CASSQDGSVGGGETQYF. The CDR3, as DNA: TGCGCCAGCAGCCAAGATGGCTCAGTCGGGGGGGGAGAGACCCAGTACTTC. The chain joins TRBV4-3 to TRBJ2-5, with 8 bases fitting TRBD2. Germline V gene data show CDR1 as LGHNA and CDR2 as YSLEER. The J segment lost 4 bases and the V segment lost 0 bases, leaving 10 bases of the junction unmatched. The CDR3 covers 17 residues.

This clonotype appeared many times. This sequence joins TRBV4-3 and TRBJ2-5; D not resolved. Germline CDR1 LGHNA, CDR2 YSLEER. This CDR3 is 15 amino acids long. V was pared by 0 bases and J by 1 base, with 9 bases between. For the CDR3, the DNA is TGCGCCAGCAGCCAAGATGTGGGCCTCCAAGAGACCCAGTACTTC. It yields the protein CASSQDVGLQETQYF.

There are a few counts of this clonotype. The chain is built from TRBV28 and TRBJ2-7, with no clear D. The V end lost 8 bases, the J end lost 4 bases, and 9 bases lay between the germline ends. Germline CDR1 and CDR2: MDHEN and SYDVKM. This CDR3 is built from 11 residues. CDR3 region: CASGWGYEQYV. CDR3 nucleotides: TGTGCCAGCGGGTGGGGATACGAGCAGTACGTC.

This clonotype showed up just a few times. The rearrangement joins TRBV5-1 to TRBJ2-7, with TRBD2 matching over 7 bases. The germline gives CDR1 SGHRS, CDR2 YFSETQ. J was trimmed by 6 bases and V by 4 bases; bases with no gene match: 7. This CDR3 region has 13 residues. CDR3 DNA sequence: TGCGCCAGCAGCCCGGGGGGAGCCGGCGAGCAGTACGTC. Residues: CASSPGGAGEQYV.

The chain couples TRBV10-1 to TRBJ2-7, with D perhaps given as TRBD1 or TRBD2 (6 bases each). The germline gives CDR1 WNHNN, CDR2 SYGVQD (reference sequence). With 8 bases removed from V and 6 bases from J, the gap between germline ends came to 11 bases. There are 11 residues in the CDR3. The CDR3 bases are TGCGCCAGCGGCCGGGGGCTCGAGCAGTACTTC. Residues: CASGRGLEQYF.

V usage is TRBV7-9 and J usage is TRBJ2-7; 8 bases fit TRBD1. The germline CDR1 and CDR2 sequences are SEHNR and FQNEAQ (reference sequence). The length of the CDR3 is 14 residues. The junction had 4 bases not matched to a gene; V was cut back by 4 bases and J by 2 bases. This chain's CDR3 is CASSSRQGPYEQYV. Here the CDR3 DNA reads TGTGCCAGCAGCTCTAGACAGGGGCCCTACGAGCAGTACGTC.

The V gene is TRBV29-1, the J gene TRBJ2-6; D not certain. This CDR3 comprises 17 residues. CDR1 SQVTM and CDR2 ANQGSEA come from the germline V gene. The ends were cut back, 6 bases at V and 0 bases at J, with 18 bases in the middle. The CDR3 DNA follows: TGCAGCGTCGAGACCGGACGGCGTCCCTCTGGGGCCAACGTCCTGACTTTC. Translating it yields CSVETGRRPSGANVLTF.

V is TRBV10-3 and J is TRBJ1-4; no definite D call. Per the germline V gene, CDR1 is ENHRY and CDR2 is SYGVKD. This CDR3 spans 13 amino acids. Trimming removed 0 bases at V and 10 bases at J, with 9 bases between. The CDR3 region has the DNA TGTGCCATCAGTGAGTCGGGGTGGGGAAAACTGTTTTTT. Its protein product is CAISESGWGKLFF.

The chain employs TRBV11-2 and TRBJ2-7; no clear D gene. V lost 1 base to trimming and J lost 6 bases, with 13 bases between them. CDR3 size: 14 residues. Per germline, CDR1 SGHAT and CDR2 FQNNGV. The CDR3 reads CASSLVSPSLEQYF. CDR3 nucleotides: TGTGCCAGCAGCTTAGTTTCCCCGAGTCTCGAGCAGTACTTC.

Many counts were recorded for this clonotype. V usage is TRBV4-3 and J usage is TRBJ2-2, with D possibly matching TRBD1 (5 bases). V gave up 0 bases and J gave up 3 bases, with 11 bases separating them. Looked up from germline, CDR1 is LGHNA and CDR2 is YSLEER. The CDR3 totals 16 residues. Written as DNA, the CDR3 is TGCGCCAGCAGCCAAGATTCCAGGGTATACACCGGGGAGCTGTTTTTT. As protein: CASSQDSRVYTGELFF.

V gene TRBV28 combines with J gene TRBJ2-2; maybe TRBD2 (5 bases). V was pared by 5 bases and J by 7 bases, with 11 bases between. Looked up from germline, CDR1 is MDHEN and CDR2 is SYDVKM. The CDR3 extends over 13 amino acids. DNA for the CDR3: TGTGCCAGCAGTGCGAGGCGGGTCGGGGAGCTGTTTTTT. Translation gives CASSARRVGELFF. Looking up the rest from reference TRBV28 and TRBJ2-2 gives the full variable domain: DVKVTQSSRYLVKRTGEKVFLECVQDMDHENMFWYRQDPGLGLRLIYFSYDVKMKEKGDIPEGYSVSREKKERFSLILESASTNQTSMYLCASSARRVGELFFGEGSRLTVL.

This clonotype showed up just a few times. V is TRBV5-1 and J is TRBJ2-7; tentatively, D is TRBD1 (6 bases). The CDR3 has 14 amino acids. The germline gives CDR1 SGHRS, CDR2 YFSETQ. V lost 0 bases, J lost 3 bases, and 10 bases lay in between. The CDR3: CASSLVPGDYEQYV. CDR3 sequence (DNA): TGCGCCAGCAGCTTGGTACCAGGGGACTACGAGCAGTACGTC.

This chain connects TRBV28 to TRBJ1-2; 7 bases map to TRBD1. The junction had 12 bases not matched to a gene; V was cut back by 5 bases and J by 3 bases. Germline CDR1 is MDHEN and CDR2 is SYDVKM. This CDR3 is built from 16 residues. CDR3 bases: TGTGCCAGCAGTCAAGACAGGGACCCTACCCACTATGGCTACACCTTC. This translates into CASSQDRDPTHYGYTF.